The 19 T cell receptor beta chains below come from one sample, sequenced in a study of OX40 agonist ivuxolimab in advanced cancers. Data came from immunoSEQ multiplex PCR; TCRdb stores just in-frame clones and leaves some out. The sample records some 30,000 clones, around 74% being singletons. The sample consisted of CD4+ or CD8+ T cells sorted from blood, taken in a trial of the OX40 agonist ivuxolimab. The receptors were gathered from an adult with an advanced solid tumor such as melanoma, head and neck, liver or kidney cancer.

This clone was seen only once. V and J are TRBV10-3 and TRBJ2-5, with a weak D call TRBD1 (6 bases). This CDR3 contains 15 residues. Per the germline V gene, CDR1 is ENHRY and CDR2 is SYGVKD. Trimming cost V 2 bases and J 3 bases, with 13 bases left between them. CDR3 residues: CAISELQTGKETQYF. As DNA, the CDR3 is TGTGCCATCAGTGAGCTCCAGACAGGCAAAGAGACCCAGTACTTC.

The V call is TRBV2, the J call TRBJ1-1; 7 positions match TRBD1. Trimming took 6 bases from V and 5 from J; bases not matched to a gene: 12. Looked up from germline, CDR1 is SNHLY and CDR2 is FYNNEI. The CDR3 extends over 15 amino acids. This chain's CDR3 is CASRTRTGDRTEAFF. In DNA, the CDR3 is TGTGCCAGCAGAACGAGAACAGGGGATAGGACTGAAGCTTTCTTT.

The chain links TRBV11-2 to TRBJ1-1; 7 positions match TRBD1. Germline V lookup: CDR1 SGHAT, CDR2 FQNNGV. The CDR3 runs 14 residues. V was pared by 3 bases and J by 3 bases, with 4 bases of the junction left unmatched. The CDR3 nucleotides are TGTGCCAGCAGCTTGGGGACAGCTTACACTGAAGCTTTCTTT. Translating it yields CASSLGTAYTEAFF.

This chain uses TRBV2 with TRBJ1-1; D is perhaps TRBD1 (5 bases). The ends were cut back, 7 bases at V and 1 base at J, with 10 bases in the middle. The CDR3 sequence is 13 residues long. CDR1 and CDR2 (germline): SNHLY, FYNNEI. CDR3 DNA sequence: TGTGCCAGCACGGTCAGGGCGAACACTGAAGCTTTCTTT. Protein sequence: CASTVRANTEAFF.

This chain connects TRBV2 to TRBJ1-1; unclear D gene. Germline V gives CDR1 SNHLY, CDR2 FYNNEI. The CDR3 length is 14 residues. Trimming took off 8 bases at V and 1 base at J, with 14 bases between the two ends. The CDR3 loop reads CASGTKQKNTEAFF. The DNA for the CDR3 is TGTGCCAGCGGTACCAAACAGAAGAACACTGAAGCTTTCTTT.

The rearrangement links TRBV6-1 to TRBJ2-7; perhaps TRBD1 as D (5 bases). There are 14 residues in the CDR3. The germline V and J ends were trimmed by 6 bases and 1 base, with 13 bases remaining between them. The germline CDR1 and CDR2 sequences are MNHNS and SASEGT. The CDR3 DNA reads TGTGCCAGCAGCCCTGCTCAGGGATCCTACGAGCAGTACTTC. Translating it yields CASSPAQGSYEQYF.

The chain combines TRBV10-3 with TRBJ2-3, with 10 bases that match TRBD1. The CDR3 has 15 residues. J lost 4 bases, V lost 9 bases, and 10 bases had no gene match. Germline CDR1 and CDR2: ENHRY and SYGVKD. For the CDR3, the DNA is TGTGCCATTTCCCGGGACAGGGGTTTGTCAGATACGCAGTATTTT. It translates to CAISRDRGLSDTQYF.

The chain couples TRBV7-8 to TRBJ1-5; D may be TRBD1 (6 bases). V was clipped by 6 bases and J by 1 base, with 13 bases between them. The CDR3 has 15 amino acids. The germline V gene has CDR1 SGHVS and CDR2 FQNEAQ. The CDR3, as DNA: TGTGCCAGCAGTCTGGGGGCAGGAAGCAATCAGCCCCAGCATTTT. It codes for CASSLGAGSNQPQHF.

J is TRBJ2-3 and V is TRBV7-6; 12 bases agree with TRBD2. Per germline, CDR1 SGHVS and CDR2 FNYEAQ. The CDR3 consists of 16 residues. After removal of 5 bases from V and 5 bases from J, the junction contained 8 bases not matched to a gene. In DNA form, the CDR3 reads TGTGCCAGCAGCACCCTACTAGCGGGGGGCAGAGATACGCAGTATTTT. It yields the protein CASSTLLAGGRDTQYF.

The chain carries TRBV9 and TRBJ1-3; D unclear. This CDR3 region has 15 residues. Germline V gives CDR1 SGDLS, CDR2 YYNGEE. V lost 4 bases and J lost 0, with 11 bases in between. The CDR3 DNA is TGTGCCAGCAGCCCCCGACACAACTCTGGAAACACCATATATTTT. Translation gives CASSPRHNSGNTIYF.

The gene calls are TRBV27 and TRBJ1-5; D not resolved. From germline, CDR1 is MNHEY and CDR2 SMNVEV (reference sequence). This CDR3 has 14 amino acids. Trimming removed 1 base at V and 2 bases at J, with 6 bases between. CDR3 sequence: CASSLFGGNQPQHF. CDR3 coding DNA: TGTGCCAGCAGTTTATTTGGGGGCAATCAGCCCCAGCATTTT.

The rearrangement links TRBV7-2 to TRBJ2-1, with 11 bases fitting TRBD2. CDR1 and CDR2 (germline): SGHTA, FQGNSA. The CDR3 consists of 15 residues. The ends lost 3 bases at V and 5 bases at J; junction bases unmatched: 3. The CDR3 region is CASSFLAGGHNEQFF. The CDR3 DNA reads TGTGCCAGCAGCTTTTTAGCGGGGGGGCACAATGAGCAGTTCTTC.

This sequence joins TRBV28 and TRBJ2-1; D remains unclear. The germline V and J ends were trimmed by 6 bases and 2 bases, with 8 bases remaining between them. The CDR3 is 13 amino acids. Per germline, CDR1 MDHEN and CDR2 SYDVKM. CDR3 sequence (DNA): TGTGCCAGCAGACTCACGACCTACAATGAGCAGTTCTTC. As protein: CASRLTTYNEQFF.

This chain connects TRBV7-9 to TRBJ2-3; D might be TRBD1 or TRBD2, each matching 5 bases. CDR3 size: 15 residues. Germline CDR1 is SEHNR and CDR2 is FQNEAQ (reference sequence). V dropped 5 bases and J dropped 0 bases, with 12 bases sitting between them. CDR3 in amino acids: CASSPGRLSTDTQYF. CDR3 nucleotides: TGTGCCAGCAGCCCGGGACGTTTGAGCACAGATACGCAGTATTTT. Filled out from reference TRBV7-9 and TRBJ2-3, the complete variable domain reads DTGVSQNPRHKITKRGQNVTFRCDPISEHNRLYWYRQTLGQGPEFLTYFQNEAQLEKSRLLSDRFSAERPKGSFSTLEIQRTEQGDSAMYLCASSPGRLSTDTQYFGPGTRLTVL.

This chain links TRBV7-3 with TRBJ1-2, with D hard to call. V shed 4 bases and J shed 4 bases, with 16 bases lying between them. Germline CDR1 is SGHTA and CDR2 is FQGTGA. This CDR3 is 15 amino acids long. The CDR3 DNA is TGTGCCAGCAGCTCAGCTGGGAGGGATTCCTATGGCTACACCTTC. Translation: CASSSAGRDSYGYTF.

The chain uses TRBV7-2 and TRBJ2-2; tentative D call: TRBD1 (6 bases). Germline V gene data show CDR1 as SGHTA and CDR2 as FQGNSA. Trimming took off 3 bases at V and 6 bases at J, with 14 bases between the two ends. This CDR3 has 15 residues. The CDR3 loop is CASSLLTGSPGELFF. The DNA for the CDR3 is TGTGCCAGCAGCTTGTTGACAGGTTCCCCCGGGGAGCTGTTTTTT.

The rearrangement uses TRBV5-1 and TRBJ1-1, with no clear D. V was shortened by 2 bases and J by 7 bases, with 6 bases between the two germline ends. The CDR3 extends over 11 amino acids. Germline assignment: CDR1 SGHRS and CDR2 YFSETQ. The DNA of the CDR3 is TGCGCCAGCAGCTTCGGTAATGAAGCTTTCTTT. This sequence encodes CASSFGNEAFF.

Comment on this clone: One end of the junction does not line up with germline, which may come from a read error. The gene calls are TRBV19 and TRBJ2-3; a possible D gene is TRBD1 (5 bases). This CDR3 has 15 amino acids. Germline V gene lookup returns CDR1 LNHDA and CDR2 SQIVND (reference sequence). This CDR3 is CASSIRRELTGTQYF. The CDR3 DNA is TGTGCCAGTAGTATCCGAAGGGAACTCACAGGTACGCAGTATTTT.

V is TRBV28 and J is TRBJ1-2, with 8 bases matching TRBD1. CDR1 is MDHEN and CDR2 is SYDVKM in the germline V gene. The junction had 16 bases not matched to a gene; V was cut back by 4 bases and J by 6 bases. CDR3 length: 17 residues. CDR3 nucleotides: TGTGCCAGCAGTTCGCCCCAGGGGCAGGGGGCATCTCATGGCTACACCTTC. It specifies CASSSPQGQGASHGYTF.